The clone carrying this T cell receptor beta chain has only a few counts. Its antigen is not identified. A single record per CDR3 protein comes from TCRdb applying MiXCR to the reads. In the table there are more than 150,000 distinct CDR3 sequences, under 25% of which are singletons. This entry belongs to a study of T cell repertoires in cytomegalovirus infection. About the research overall: Through public TCR beta signatures, both CMV infection and matching HLA type were indicated.

Study conclusions and caveats: HLA-C-restricted, CMV-specific TCR beta clonotypes were dominant ex vivo. Cumulative public TCR beta family frequency identified carriers of CMV plus the relevant HLA.

The sequence was obtained from a human donor in good health (CMV status not recorded). Some clones in this sample may be carry-over from other donors' samples. Sequencing was performed on PBMCs.

Here the CDR3 DNA reads TGCGCCAGCAGCTTGACAGGGGGAAGCGGCTACGAGCAGTACTTC. Its translation: CASSLTGGSGYEQYF. J is TRBJ2-7 and V is TRBV5-1; TRBD1 matches 8 bases. The CDR3 has 15 amino acids. Germline V gene lookup returns CDR1 SGHRS and CDR2 YFSETQ. V gave up 1 base and J gave up 3 bases; unmatched junction bases: 6.